Listed below are T cell receptor beta chains from one sample, sequenced in a study of blood T cell repertoires in COVID-19. The table came from immunoSEQ multiplex PCR; TCRdb's copy has only in-frame clones and leaves some out. The data show 100,000 or so clones, 65% to 90% seen once. The sequenced sample consisted of peripheral blood. The receptors come from a man older than 75 with acute or convalescent COVID-19. CDR3s include the opening cysteine and the closing phenylalanine or tryptophan. Fields, in order: clone size, J gene, V gene, D gene, CDR3 protein, CDR3 DNA. D genes are given only for firm matches. For some rows the clone size is stated as once, few or many, or as a class when expanded; others skip it.

clone_size: -; j_call: TRBJ1-1; v_call: TRBV7-9; d_call: -; cdr3_aa: CASTEQSMNTEAFF; cdr3_nt: TGTGCCAGCACCGAACAGTCCATGAACACTGAAGCTTTCTTT
clone_size: few; j_call: TRBJ2-3; v_call: TRBV4-2; d_call: TRBD2; cdr3_aa: CASRGGGTDTQYF; cdr3_nt: TGTGCCAGCCGGGGAGGGGGCACAGATACGCAGTATTTT
clone_size: -; j_call: TRBJ2-2; v_call: TRBV18; d_call: TRBD2; cdr3_aa: CASSPGLAGANTGELFF; cdr3_nt: TGTGCCAGCTCGCCCGGACTAGCGGGAGCGAACACCGGGGAGCTGTTTTTT
clone_size: -; j_call: TRBJ1-3; v_call: TRBV5-1; d_call: -; cdr3_aa: CASSSAGSGNTIYF; cdr3_nt: TGCGCCAGCAGCTCGGCGGGCTCTGGAAACACCATATATTTT
clone_size: -; j_call: TRBJ2-7; v_call: TRBV28; d_call: TRBD1; cdr3_aa: CASSDRGPIAQYF; cdr3_nt: TGTGCCAGCAGTGACAGGGGGCCAATAGCGCAGTACTTC
clone_size: -; j_call: TRBJ1-4; v_call: TRBV18; d_call: TRBD1; cdr3_aa: CASSSQGADNEKLFF; cdr3_nt: TGTGCCAGCTCATCACAGGGGGCAGATAATGAAAAACTGTTTTTT
clone_size: -; j_call: TRBJ1-4; v_call: TRBV18; d_call: -; cdr3_aa: CASSPPYGAGNEKLFF; cdr3_nt: TGTGCCAGCTCACCCCCGTATGGGGCCGGCAATGAAAAACTGTTTTTT
clone_size: -; j_call: TRBJ1-6; v_call: TRBV2; d_call: -; cdr3_aa: CASGGHHNSPLHF; cdr3_nt: TGTGCCAGCGGGGGACACCATAATTCACCCCTCCACTTT
clone_size: -; j_call: TRBJ2-1; v_call: TRBV29-1; d_call: TRBD2; cdr3_aa: CSVKGGTSGYNEQFF; cdr3_nt: TGCAGCGTCAAAGGGGGGACTAGCGGTTACAATGAGCAGTTCTTC
clone_size: -; j_call: TRBJ2-7; v_call: TRBV4-2; d_call: -; cdr3_aa: CASSQEVSGEQYF; cdr3_nt: TGTGCCAGCAGCCAAGAGGTCTCGGGAGAGCAGTACTTC
clone_size: -; j_call: TRBJ1-3; v_call: TRBV12-3/TRBV12-4; d_call: -; cdr3_aa: CASSFTTLGSCF; cdr3_nt: TGTGCCAGCAGTTTTACGACCCTCGGGAGCTGTTTT
clone_size: -; j_call: TRBJ2-6; v_call: TRBV18; d_call: TRBD1; cdr3_aa: CASSPPRQGAISGANVLTF; cdr3_nt: TGTGCCAGCTCACCACCGAGACAGGGGGCGATCTCTGGGGCCAACGTCCTGACTTTC
clone_size: -; j_call: TRBJ2-7; v_call: TRBV10-1; d_call: -; cdr3_aa: CASSEGDQELYEQYF; cdr3_nt: TGCGCCAGCAGTGAGGGTGATCAGGAACTGTACGAGCAGTACTTC
clone_size: -; j_call: TRBJ2-3; v_call: TRBV28; d_call: TRBD2; cdr3_aa: CASSSRLAGSTDTQYF; cdr3_nt: TGTGCCAGCAGTTCCCGACTAGCGGGATCCACAGATACGCAGTATTTT
clone_size: few; j_call: TRBJ1-5; v_call: TRBV2; d_call: -; cdr3_aa: CASSALSFHQPQHF; cdr3_nt: TGTGCCAGCAGTGCCTTGAGTTTCCATCAGCCCCAGCATTTT
clone_size: -; j_call: TRBJ1-2; v_call: TRBV9; d_call: -; cdr3_aa: CASSPRGSLGGYTF; cdr3_nt: TGTGCCAGCAGCCCAAGAGGGAGTTTGGGCGGCTACACCTTC
clone_size: -; j_call: TRBJ1-2; v_call: TRBV6-1; d_call: -; cdr3_aa: CASSEKVGDYGYTF; cdr3_nt: TGTGCCAGCAGTGAAAAAGTCGGAGACTATGGCTACACCTTC
clone_size: -; j_call: TRBJ2-5; v_call: TRBV4-3; d_call: TRBD1; cdr3_aa: CASSRGSGTGETQYF; cdr3_nt: TGCGCCAGCAGCCGGGGATCGGGGACAGGAGAGACCCAGTACTTC
clone_size: -; j_call: TRBJ2-7; v_call: TRBV6-1; d_call: TRBD2; cdr3_aa: CASSEGLAGDYEQYF; cdr3_nt: TGTGCCAGCAGTGAGGGGCTAGCGGGAGACTACGAGCAGTACTTC
clone_size: -; j_call: TRBJ1-6; v_call: TRBV7-8; d_call: -; cdr3_aa: CASSSGGRLDSPLHF; cdr3_nt: TGTGCCAGCAGCAGCGGAGGGCGTTTGGATTCACCCCTCCACTTT
clone_size: few; j_call: TRBJ1-2; v_call: TRBV28; d_call: -; cdr3_aa: CASSLLNYGYTF; cdr3_nt: TGTGCCAGCAGTTTACTTAACTATGGCTACACCTTC
clone_size: -; j_call: TRBJ1-2; v_call: TRBV7-2; d_call: TRBD1; cdr3_aa: CASSYGQGAYGYTF; cdr3_nt: TGTGCCAGCAGCTATGGACAGGGGGCTTATGGCTACACCTTC
clone_size: -; j_call: TRBJ2-7; v_call: TRBV4-1; d_call: TRBD2; cdr3_aa: CASSQERGLAGDYEQYF; cdr3_nt: TGCGCCAGCAGCCAAGAGAGAGGACTAGCGGGGGACTACGAGCAGTACTTC
clone_size: -; j_call: TRBJ1-6; v_call: TRBV6-5; d_call: -; cdr3_aa: CASSSGVSSYNSPLHF; cdr3_nt: TGTGCCAGCAGTTCGGGGGTTAGCTCCTATAATTCACCCCTCCACTTT
clone_size: -; j_call: TRBJ2-2; v_call: TRBV18; d_call: TRBD2; cdr3_aa: CASSPDGLAGGELFF; cdr3_nt: TGTGCCAGCTCACCAGACGGACTAGCCGGCGGGGAGCTGTTTTTT
clone_size: -; j_call: TRBJ2-1; v_call: TRBV18; d_call: -; cdr3_aa: CASSPLDGQNEQFF; cdr3_nt: TGTGCCAGCTCACCGTTGGACGGACAAAATGAGCAGTTCTTC
clone_size: -; j_call: TRBJ1-1; v_call: TRBV7-9; d_call: TRBD1; cdr3_aa: CASSLTGAEAFF; cdr3_nt: TGTGCCAGCAGCCTGACAGGGGCTGAAGCTTTCTTT
clone_size: -; j_call: TRBJ2-7; v_call: TRBV6-2/TRBV6-3; d_call: TRBD1; cdr3_aa: CASSYWGQGGYEQYF; cdr3_nt: TGTGCCAGCAGTTACTGGGGACAGGGCGGCTACGAGCAGTACTTC
clone_size: -; j_call: TRBJ2-7; v_call: TRBV6-5; d_call: TRBD2; cdr3_aa: CASSNGRDVAYEQYF; cdr3_nt: TGTGCCAGCAGCAACGGGAGGGACGTCGCCTACGAGCAGTACTTC
clone_size: -; j_call: TRBJ2-7; v_call: TRBV29-1; d_call: TRBD1; cdr3_aa: CSAGQGVPSYEQYF; cdr3_nt: TGCAGCGCTGGACAGGGGGTCCCCTCCTACGAGCAGTACTTC
clone_size: -; j_call: TRBJ1-4; v_call: TRBV6-5; d_call: -; cdr3_aa: CASRRDHSTNEKLFF; cdr3_nt: TGTGCCAGCAGGCGAGATCATTCAACTAATGAAAAACTGTTTTTT
clone_size: -; j_call: TRBJ1-2; v_call: TRBV7-9; d_call: -; cdr3_aa: CASSPGGSQANYGYTF; cdr3_nt: TGTGCCAGCAGCCCGGGAGGGTCCCAAGCTAACTATGGCTACACCTTC
clone_size: -; j_call: TRBJ1-2; v_call: TRBV7-9; d_call: TRBD1; cdr3_aa: CASSLGVGQGIGYTF; cdr3_nt: TGTGCCAGCAGCTTAGGGGTAGGACAGGGGATTGGCTACACCTTC
clone_size: -; j_call: TRBJ2-7; v_call: TRBV9; d_call: TRBD1; cdr3_aa: CASSVGGQGAREQYF; cdr3_nt: TGTGCCAGCAGCGTAGGGGGACAGGGGGCGCGAGAGCAGTACTTC
clone_size: few; j_call: TRBJ2-5; v_call: TRBV2; d_call: -; cdr3_aa: CASSEDKIVETQYF; cdr3_nt: TGTGCCAGCAGTGAAGACAAAATTGTGGAGACCCAGTACTTC
clone_size: -; j_call: TRBJ1-4; v_call: TRBV4-1; d_call: -; cdr3_aa: CASSQQSTGVGEQLFF; cdr3_nt: TGCGCCAGCAGCCAACAAAGTACCGGGGTTGGGGAACAACTGTTTTTT
clone_size: -; j_call: TRBJ2-1; v_call: TRBV6-5; d_call: TRBD2; cdr3_aa: CASSGLAGAYNEQFF; cdr3_nt: TGTGCCAGCAGCGGCTTAGCGGGAGCCTACAATGAGCAGTTCTTC
clone_size: -; j_call: TRBJ1-3; v_call: TRBV10-3; d_call: -; cdr3_aa: CATTPHSGNTIYF; cdr3_nt: TGTGCCACGACACCACACTCTGGAAACACCATATATTTT
clone_size: -; j_call: TRBJ2-5; v_call: TRBV28; d_call: TRBD2; cdr3_aa: CASTPGLAGLRGETQYF; cdr3_nt: TGTGCCAGCACCCCGGGACTAGCGGGACTGAGGGGAGAGACCCAGTACTTC
clone_size: -; j_call: TRBJ2-1; v_call: TRBV5-1; d_call: TRBD1; cdr3_aa: CASSLVMTGGMVF; cdr3_nt: TGCGCCAGCAGCTTGGTCATGACAGGGGGCATGGTCTTC
clone_size: -; j_call: TRBJ2-7; v_call: TRBV28; d_call: -; cdr3_aa: CASSLSAGSYEQYF; cdr3_nt: TGTGCCAGCAGTTTATCCGCGGGATCCTACGAGCAGTACTTC
clone_size: -; j_call: TRBJ2-3; v_call: TRBV19; d_call: TRBD2; cdr3_aa: CASSAGLAGGDTQYF; cdr3_nt: TGTGCCAGTAGTGCTGGACTAGCGGGAGGAGATACGCAGTATTTT
clone_size: once; j_call: TRBJ1-1; v_call: TRBV11-2; d_call: -; cdr3_aa: CASSLSRGQNTEAFF; cdr3_nt: TGTGCCAGCAGCTTATCTAGGGGACAGAACACTGAAGCTTTCTTT
clone_size: -; j_call: TRBJ2-1; v_call: TRBV29-1; d_call: -; cdr3_aa: CSVAILNEQFF; cdr3_nt: TGCAGCGTCGCGATCTTAAATGAGCAGTTCTTC
clone_size: -; j_call: TRBJ1-6; v_call: TRBV7-3; d_call: TRBD1; cdr3_aa: CASSLTGGHSPLHF; cdr3_nt: TGTGCCAGCAGCCTGACAGGGGGACATTCACCCCTCCACTTT
clone_size: -; j_call: TRBJ2-2; v_call: TRBV24-1; d_call: -; cdr3_aa: CATSDFGTPNTGELFF; cdr3_nt: TGTGCCACCAGTGATTTTGGGACTCCGAACACCGGGGAGCTGTTTTTT
clone_size: -; j_call: TRBJ2-1; v_call: TRBV6-2/TRBV6-3; d_call: -; cdr3_aa: CASSLFWGRPSYNEQFF; cdr3_nt: TGTGCCAGCAGCCTTTTTTGGGGGAGGCCTTCTTACAATGAGCAGTTCTTC
clone_size: -; j_call: TRBJ1-1; v_call: TRBV4-3; d_call: -; cdr3_aa: CASSLGEKAFF; cdr3_nt: TGCGCCAGCAGCCTCGGGGAGAAAGCTTTCTTT
clone_size: -; j_call: TRBJ1-1; v_call: TRBV6-1; d_call: -; cdr3_aa: CASSDITGYTEAFF; cdr3_nt: TGTGCCAGCAGTGACATAACAGGGTACACTGAAGCTTTCTTT
clone_size: -; j_call: TRBJ2-3; v_call: TRBV6-5; d_call: -; cdr3_aa: CASTPGTDTQYF; cdr3_nt: TGTGCCAGCACCCCAGGCACAGATACGCAGTATTTT
clone_size: few; j_call: TRBJ2-7; v_call: TRBV5-4; d_call: -; cdr3_aa: CASSWTPTYEQYF; cdr3_nt: TGTGCCAGCAGCTGGACACCAACCTACGAGCAGTACTTC